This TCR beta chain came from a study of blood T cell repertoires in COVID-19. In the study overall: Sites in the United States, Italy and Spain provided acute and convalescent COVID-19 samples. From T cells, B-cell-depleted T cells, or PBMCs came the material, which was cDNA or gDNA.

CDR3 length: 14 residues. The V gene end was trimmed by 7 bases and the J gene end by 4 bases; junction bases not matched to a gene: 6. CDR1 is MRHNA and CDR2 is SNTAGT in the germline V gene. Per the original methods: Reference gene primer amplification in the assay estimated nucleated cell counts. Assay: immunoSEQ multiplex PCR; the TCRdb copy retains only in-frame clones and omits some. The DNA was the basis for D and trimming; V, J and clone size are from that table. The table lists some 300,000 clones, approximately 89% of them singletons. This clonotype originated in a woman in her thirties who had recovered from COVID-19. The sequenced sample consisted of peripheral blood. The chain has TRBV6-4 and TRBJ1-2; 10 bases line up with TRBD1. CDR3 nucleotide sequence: TGTGCCAGCAATCCGGGACAGGGGCTCTATGGCTACACCTTC. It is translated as CASNPGQGLYGYTF.